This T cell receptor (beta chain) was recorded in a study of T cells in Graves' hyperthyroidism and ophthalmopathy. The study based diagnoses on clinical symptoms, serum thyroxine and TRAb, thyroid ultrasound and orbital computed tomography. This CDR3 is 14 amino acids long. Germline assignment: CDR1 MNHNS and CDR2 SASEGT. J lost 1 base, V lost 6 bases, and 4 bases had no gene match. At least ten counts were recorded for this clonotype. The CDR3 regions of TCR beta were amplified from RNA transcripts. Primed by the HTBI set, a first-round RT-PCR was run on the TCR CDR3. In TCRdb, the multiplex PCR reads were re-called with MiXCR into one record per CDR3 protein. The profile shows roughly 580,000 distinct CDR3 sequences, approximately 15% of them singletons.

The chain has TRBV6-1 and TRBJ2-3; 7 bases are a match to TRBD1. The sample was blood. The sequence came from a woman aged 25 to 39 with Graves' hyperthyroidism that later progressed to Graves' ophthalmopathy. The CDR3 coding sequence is TGTGCCAGCAGCCCTCAGGGGGGCACAGATACGCAGTATTTT. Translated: CASSPQGGTDTQYF.